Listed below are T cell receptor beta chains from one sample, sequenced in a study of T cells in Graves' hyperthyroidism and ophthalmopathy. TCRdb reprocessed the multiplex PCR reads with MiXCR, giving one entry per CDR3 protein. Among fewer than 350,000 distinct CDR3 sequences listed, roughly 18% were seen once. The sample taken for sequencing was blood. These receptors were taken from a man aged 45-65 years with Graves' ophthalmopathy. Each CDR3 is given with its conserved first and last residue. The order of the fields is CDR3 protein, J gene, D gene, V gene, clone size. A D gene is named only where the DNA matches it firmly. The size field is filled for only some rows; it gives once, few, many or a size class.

CDR3aa: CASSLGSGEPIQYF; j_gene: TRBJ2-4; d_gene: .; v_gene: TRBV7-9; abundance: .
CDR3aa: CASSSTGSVSEKLFF; j_gene: TRBJ1-4; d_gene: .; v_gene: TRBV5-1; abundance: .
CDR3aa: CASSPSGGSSYNEQFF; j_gene: TRBJ2-1; d_gene: TRBD1; v_gene: TRBV18; abundance: few
CDR3aa: CATSQNDWDEQFF; j_gene: TRBJ2-1; d_gene: .; v_gene: TRBV24-1; abundance: .
CDR3aa: CASSLYRVGGDEQFF; j_gene: TRBJ2-1; d_gene: TRBD1; v_gene: TRBV7-8; abundance: many
CDR3aa: CSARDRSSGSADTQYF; j_gene: TRBJ2-3; d_gene: TRBD2; v_gene: TRBV20-1; abundance: many
CDR3aa: CAWRGGRFSSYEQYF; j_gene: TRBJ2-7; d_gene: .; v_gene: TRBV30; abundance: few
CDR3aa: CASRVQGLGGKLFF; j_gene: TRBJ1-4; d_gene: .; v_gene: TRBV6-1; abundance: few
CDR3aa: CSASTGSSSYEQYF; j_gene: TRBJ2-7; d_gene: .; v_gene: TRBV20-1; abundance: many
CDR3aa: CAWSGTGWSNQPQHF; j_gene: TRBJ1-5; d_gene: TRBD1; v_gene: TRBV30; abundance: few
CDR3aa: CASSFHSGVGYTF; j_gene: TRBJ1-2; d_gene: .; v_gene: TRBV28; abundance: many
CDR3aa: CASSYSIPGRPHTGELFF; j_gene: TRBJ2-2; d_gene: .; v_gene: TRBV6-2/TRBV6-3; abundance: .
CDR3aa: CASSLALAPSGSRKGTGELFF; j_gene: TRBJ2-2; d_gene: TRBD2; v_gene: TRBV7-2; abundance: .
CDR3aa: CASRNPRETQYF; j_gene: TRBJ2-5; d_gene: .; v_gene: TRBV7-7; abundance: .
CDR3aa: CASSLDKNNEQFF; j_gene: TRBJ2-1; d_gene: .; v_gene: TRBV5-1; abundance: many
CDR3aa: CASSRREGLSSGELFF; j_gene: TRBJ2-2; d_gene: TRBD2; v_gene: TRBV27; abundance: .
CDR3aa: CASSLEPGRNEQFF; j_gene: TRBJ2-1; d_gene: .; v_gene: TRBV11-2; abundance: many
CDR3aa: CAWSRQGVGYEQYF; j_gene: TRBJ2-7; d_gene: TRBD1; v_gene: TRBV30; abundance: many
CDR3aa: CASSPRPPPTGELFF; j_gene: TRBJ2-2; d_gene: .; v_gene: TRBV5-5; abundance: few
CDR3aa: CAWSQGGETQYF; j_gene: TRBJ2-5; d_gene: .; v_gene: TRBV30; abundance: many
CDR3aa: CASSPQGGGGSPLHF; j_gene: TRBJ1-6; d_gene: .; v_gene: TRBV12-3/TRBV12-4; abundance: few
CDR3aa: CASSLGQLGEAFF; j_gene: TRBJ1-1; d_gene: .; v_gene: TRBV6-1; abundance: many
CDR3aa: CASSYGLLYEQYF; j_gene: TRBJ2-7; d_gene: .; v_gene: TRBV6-6; abundance: few
CDR3aa: CASSLRNTEAFF; j_gene: TRBJ1-1; d_gene: .; v_gene: TRBV6-1; abundance: .
CDR3aa: CASSGSGGEQYF; j_gene: TRBJ2-7; d_gene: TRBD2; v_gene: TRBV5-1; abundance: .
CDR3aa: CASSEYAAMNTEAFF; j_gene: TRBJ1-1; d_gene: .; v_gene: TRBV25-1; abundance: .
CDR3aa: CSVAPLAGVADTQYF; j_gene: TRBJ2-3; d_gene: TRBD2; v_gene: TRBV20-1; abundance: few
CDR3aa: CASGNTGVLEAFF; j_gene: TRBJ1-1; d_gene: TRBD1; v_gene: TRBV27; abundance: many
CDR3aa: CASSPTLATLPREQYF; j_gene: TRBJ2-7; d_gene: .; v_gene: TRBV7-8; abundance: .
CDR3aa: CASSQAYSGYEQYF; j_gene: TRBJ2-7; d_gene: .; v_gene: TRBV3-1; abundance: .
CDR3aa: CSAGTSGSSYNEQFF; j_gene: TRBJ2-1; d_gene: TRBD2; v_gene: TRBV20-1; abundance: many
CDR3aa: CASSLPSMNTEAFF; j_gene: TRBJ1-1; d_gene: .; v_gene: TRBV28; abundance: many
CDR3aa: CASSQGQGANYGYTF; j_gene: TRBJ1-2; d_gene: TRBD1; v_gene: TRBV3-1; abundance: many
CDR3aa: CSARDRRLAVYNEQFF; j_gene: TRBJ2-1; d_gene: TRBD2; v_gene: TRBV20-1; abundance: many
CDR3aa: CASSQIGEGRRQETQYF; j_gene: TRBJ2-5; d_gene: TRBD2; v_gene: TRBV4-1; abundance: few
CDR3aa: CATRSLAGDGEQYF; j_gene: TRBJ2-7; d_gene: TRBD2; v_gene: TRBV10-3; abundance: many
CDR3aa: CASSYPDRGDAYYNEQFF; j_gene: TRBJ2-1; d_gene: TRBD1; v_gene: TRBV6-5; abundance: .
CDR3aa: CASSLSWQDPPETQYF; j_gene: TRBJ2-5; d_gene: .; v_gene: TRBV12-3/TRBV12-4; abundance: many
CDR3aa: CASSFDRANTGELFF; j_gene: TRBJ2-2; d_gene: TRBD1; v_gene: TRBV5-1; abundance: many
CDR3aa: CASSMAGGAGQPQHF; j_gene: TRBJ1-5; d_gene: .; v_gene: TRBV19; abundance: .
CDR3aa: CASSPLGSGELFF; j_gene: TRBJ2-2; d_gene: .; v_gene: TRBV9; abundance: few
CDR3aa: CASSPLRAGEQFF; j_gene: TRBJ2-1; d_gene: .; v_gene: TRBV7-2; abundance: many
CDR3aa: CATRAGTGGADTEAFF; j_gene: TRBJ1-1; d_gene: TRBD1; v_gene: TRBV24-1; abundance: few
CDR3aa: CASSFEGSTLETQYF; j_gene: TRBJ2-5; d_gene: .; v_gene: TRBV27; abundance: many
CDR3aa: CASSSDTNTGELFF; j_gene: TRBJ2-2; d_gene: .; v_gene: TRBV5-4; abundance: many
CDR3aa: CASSSDRGPYEQYF; j_gene: TRBJ2-7; d_gene: TRBD1; v_gene: TRBV7-3; abundance: many
CDR3aa: CASSLPGTGVGNSPLHF; j_gene: TRBJ1-6; d_gene: .; v_gene: TRBV7-9; abundance: .
CDR3aa: CASSTTGDQETQYF; j_gene: TRBJ2-5; d_gene: TRBD1; v_gene: TRBV27; abundance: .
CDR3aa: CAWSRDTKNIQYF; j_gene: TRBJ2-4; d_gene: .; v_gene: TRBV30; abundance: many
CDR3aa: CASSLVFSMAETQYF; j_gene: TRBJ2-5; d_gene: .; v_gene: TRBV11-2; abundance: once
CDR3aa: CSARYLGDTQYF; j_gene: TRBJ2-3; d_gene: .; v_gene: TRBV20-1; abundance: few
CDR3aa: CASSPLGRTSYNEQFF; j_gene: TRBJ2-1; d_gene: .; v_gene: TRBV28; abundance: .
CDR3aa: CASSPNRGGNEQFF; j_gene: TRBJ2-1; d_gene: .; v_gene: TRBV2; abundance: many
CDR3aa: CASSLAGITGELFF; j_gene: TRBJ2-2; d_gene: .; v_gene: TRBV11-2; abundance: many
CDR3aa: CSAQGQASYNEQFF; j_gene: TRBJ2-1; d_gene: TRBD1; v_gene: TRBV20-1; abundance: many
CDR3aa: CASKGLAGANVLTF; j_gene: TRBJ2-6; d_gene: .; v_gene: TRBV14; abundance: few
CDR3aa: CASSEDRARETQYF; j_gene: TRBJ2-5; d_gene: TRBD1; v_gene: TRBV6-1; abundance: .